These 28 T cell receptor beta chains were all obtained from the same sample, sequenced in a study of T cells after yellow fever vaccination (dated by TCRdb to about 2019). The sample's treatment or condition label, in plain terms: live attenuated yellow fever vaccine strain. The library was produced with 5' RACE. Sequencing took place on an Illumina NovaSeq 6000. The public reads were reprocessed in TCRdb via fastp at Q25 and MiXCR, keeping in-frame beta chains. Rows matching on CDR3 protein sequence are summarized as one entry with the most common DNA and genes. The sample table lists 300,000 to 400,000 distinct CDR3 sequences, around 4.1% of them with a count of one. The ten most abundant clones make up roughly 24% of the sample. Material: PBMCs, obtained 5 days after the yellow fever booster vaccination. The origin of the receptors is a man aged 18 to 30 who received the YFV17D yellow fever vaccine.

This clonotype was seen more than once but under ten times. The DNA of the CDR3 is TGTGCCAGCAGTCCCGGGACAACGAGGGAGACCCAGTACTTC. The encoded protein is CASSPGTTRETQYF. V usage is TRBV12-3 or TRBV12-4 and J usage is TRBJ2-5, with D perhaps matching TRBD1 (6 bases). The germline V and J ends were trimmed by 5 bases and 5 bases, with 15 bases remaining between them. The CDR3 runs to 14 residues.

The rearrangement uses TRBV7-9 and TRBJ2-7, with D uncertain. Trimming took off 3 bases at V and 8 bases at J, with 8 bases between the two ends. CDR1 and CDR2 from the germline V gene are SEHNR and FQNEAQ (reference sequence). This CDR3 has 11 residues. This chain's CDR3 is CASSFGTQQYF. The CDR3 DNA reads as TGTGCCAGCAGCTTTGGAACCCAGCAGTACTTC.

The chain couples TRBV6-2 or TRBV6-3 to TRBJ2-7; D is perhaps TRBD1 (5 bases). The CDR3 runs 14 residues. Trimming left V 6 bases short and J 3 bases short, with 15 bases between. The germline V gene encodes CDR1 MNHEY and CDR2 SVGEGT. CDR3 protein: CASSPPLDSYEQYF. Written as DNA, the CDR3 is TGTGCCAGCAGCCCCCCGCTTGACAGCTACGAGCAGTACTTC.

This clonotype was observed at least ten times. This sequence joins TRBV20-1 and TRBJ2-7; tentative D call: TRBD2 (6 bases). The CDR3 runs to 14 residues. Germline lookup yields CDR1 DFQATT and CDR2 SNEGSKA (reference sequence). V dropped 3 bases and J dropped 6 bases, with 18 bases sitting between them. CDR3 region: CSASPGLGGGEQYF. CDR3 sequence (DNA): TGCAGTGCTAGCCCGGGACTGGGAGGAGGCGAGCAGTACTTC.

This clonotype showed up many times. V and J are TRBV5-6 and TRBJ1-1, with D unclear. Germline-derived CDR1 and CDR2 are SGHDT and YYEEEE. Deletions cut 0 bases from V and 4 bases from J, with 10 bases between. The CDR3 has 14 amino acids. CDR3 residues: CASSLERVGTEAFF. CDR3 DNA: TGTGCCAGCAGCTTGGAGAGGGTTGGCACTGAAGCTTTCTTT.

This clonotype has just a few counts. V is TRBV14 and J is TRBJ2-1; no reliable D call. Germline CDR1 is SGHDN and CDR2 is FVKESK. V was trimmed by 1 base and J by 0 bases, leaving 16 bases between them. CDR3 length equals 18 residues. Here the CDR3 DNA reads TGTGCCAGCAGCCAAGCCACGGGCTTCTTACGCTCCTACAATGAGCAGTTCTTC. Translated, it gives CASSQATGFLRSYNEQFF.

This clonotype was seen more than once but under ten times. The gene calls are TRBV11-1 and TRBJ2-5; D possibly matches TRBD1 or TRBD2 (5 bases each). The CDR3 contains 18 residues. V was trimmed by 3 bases and J by 0 bases, leaving 20 bases between them. Per germline, CDR1 SGHAT and CDR2 FQDESV (reference sequence). The DNA of the CDR3 is TGTGCCAGCAGCTTGGGGTCTTTTCGGGGCGCGTACCAAGAGACCCAGTACTTC. This gives the protein CASSLGSFRGAYQETQYF.

This clonotype was seen only a few times. The chain carries TRBV4-3 and TRBJ2-1; 16 positions match TRBD2. The germline CDR1 and CDR2 sequences are LGHNA and YSLEER. V dropped 1 base and J dropped 16; count of bases not matched to a gene: 7. The CDR3 loop spans 15 amino acids. The CDR3 sequence: CASSQVGTSGGALFF. Here the CDR3 DNA reads TGCGCCAGCAGCCAAGTTGGGACTAGCGGGGGGGCTTTATTCTTC.

This clonotype has a count of ten or more. The chain carries TRBV7-2 and TRBJ2-7; D gene unclear. The CDR3 loop spans 14 amino acids. Germline CDR1 reads SGHTA; CDR2 reads FQGNSA. Trimming took off 3 bases at V and 0 bases at J, with 9 bases between the two ends. CDR3 residues: CASSFRVSSYEQYV. The DNA for the CDR3 is TGTGCCAGCAGCTTCCGCGTCAGCTCCTACGAGCAGTACGTC.

There are many counts of this clonotype. V and J are TRBV3-1 and TRBJ1-1; no clear D gene. Germline V gene sequence: CDR1 LGHDT, CDR2 YNNKEL (reference sequence). The germline V and J ends were trimmed by 4 bases and 1 base, with 7 bases remaining between them. The CDR3 is 13 amino acids. The CDR3 DNA sequence: TGTGCCAGCAGCCCACCTACGAACACTGAAGCTTTCTTT. Its translation is CASSPPTNTEAFF.

The J gene is TRBJ2-5, the V gene TRBV27; no reliable D call. Germline V gene sequence: CDR1 MNHEY, CDR2 SMNVEV (reference sequence). The CDR3 is 13 residues long. Trimming cost V 6 bases and J 8 bases, with 16 bases left between them. The CDR3 DNA sequence: TGTGCCAGCAGAGCAGTTGAAATTGGAACCCAGTACTTC. Its protein product is CASRAVEIGTQYF.

The rearrangement joins TRBV5-5 to TRBJ2-7; 9 nucleotides agree with TRBD2. The CDR3 totals 15 residues. V lost 0 bases and J lost 2; bases outside the gene matches: 3. CDR1 is SGHKS, CDR2 YYEKEE, per germline (reference sequence). The CDR3 region has the DNA TGTGCCAGCAGCTTGGCCCTAGCGGGGACCTACGAGCAGTACTTC. This codes for CASSLALAGTYEQYF.

This clonotype showed up just a few times. V is TRBV5-4 and J is TRBJ2-1, with 8 bases aligning to TRBD1. Trimming cost V 1 base and J 7 bases; bases outside gene matches: 7. CDR3 length: 15 residues. Germline V gives CDR1 SGHNT, CDR2 YYREEE (reference sequence). Written as DNA, the CDR3 is TGTGCCAGCAGCTTGCCGGGCAGGGGGCGAAATGAGCAGTTCTTC. Protein product: CASSLPGRGRNEQFF.

Ten or more counts support this clonotype. The chain links TRBV7-2 to TRBJ2-2, with D possibly being TRBD2 (5 bases). The germline V gene encodes CDR1 SGHTA and CDR2 FQGNSA. The V and J ends lost 3 bases and 6 bases respectively, with 11 bases between them. This CDR3 contains 14 residues. The CDR3 region has the DNA TGTGCCAGCAGCTTCTCCCCCGGGGCCGGGGAGCTGTTTTTT. Amino acids: CASSFSPGAGELFF.

CDR3 protein: CASSYYRGGMNTEAFF. In DNA, the CDR3 is TGTGCCAGCAGCTACTACAGGGGCGGGATGAACACTGAAGCTTTCTTT. V usage is TRBV12-3 or TRBV12-4 and J usage is TRBJ1-1, with 7 bases that match TRBD1. The V and J ends lost 6 bases and 0 bases, in that order; junction bases with no gene match: 10. CDR3 length: 16 amino acids.

The rearrangement uses TRBV6-6 and TRBJ1-1, with a possible D match to TRBD1 (6 bases). Germline-derived CDR1 and CDR2 are MNHNY and SVGAGI (reference sequence). V lost 2 bases and J 1 base, leaving 8 bases between the germline ends. The length of the CDR3 is 14 residues. The chain's CDR3 is CASSYARGNTEAFF. The DNA for the CDR3 is TGTGCCAGCAGTTACGCCAGGGGGAACACTGAAGCTTTCTTT.

This clonotype was seen a handful of times. The V gene is TRBV4-3, the J gene TRBJ2-5; 10 positions agree with TRBD2. With V trimmed by 0 bases and J by 4 bases, 14 bases remained unmatched. The CDR3 consists of 19 residues. CDR1 and CDR2 from the germline V gene are LGHNA and YSLEER. The CDR3 region is CASSQDSAGAGGQGETQYF. DNA of the CDR3: TGCGCCAGCAGCCAAGATTCGGCGGGAGCGGGGGGGCAGGGAGAGACCCAGTACTTC.

The gene calls are TRBV20-1 and TRBJ1-3; D remains unclear. Germline V gene lookup returns CDR1 DFQATT and CDR2 SNEGSKA (reference sequence). The CDR3 consists of 12 residues. Deletions cut 7 bases from V and 4 bases from J, with 11 bases between. CDR3 nucleotides: TGCAGTGTGCGGCTGGCGGGAAACACCATATATTTT. Its translation: CSVRLAGNTIYF.

The chain carries TRBV9 and TRBJ2-1; 7 bases agree with TRBD2. Per the germline V gene, CDR1 is SGDLS and CDR2 is YYNGEE. The junction had 5 bases not matched to a gene; V was cut back by 4 bases and J by 1 base. The CDR3 is made up of 15 amino acids. In DNA form, the CDR3 reads TGTGCCAGCAGCATGGCTAGCGGATCCTACAATGAGCAGTTCTTC. Its protein product is CASSMASGSYNEQFF. Full variable domain (outside the CDR3, taken from reference TRBV9 and TRBJ2-1): DSGVTQTPKHLITATGQRVTLRCSPRSGDLSVYWYQQSLDQGLQFLIQYYNGEERAKGNILERFSAQQFPDLHSELNLSSLELGDSALYFCASSMASGSYNEQFFGPGTRLTVL.

The chain uses TRBV5-6 and TRBJ2-3; D is uncertain. The CDR3 is 13 amino acids. The ends were cut back, 5 bases at V and 4 bases at J, with 11 bases in the middle. Germline V gene lookup returns CDR1 SGHDT and CDR2 YYEEEE. CDR3 sequence: CASRRGVADTQYF. CDR3 nucleotide sequence: TGTGCCAGCAGGCGAGGAGTAGCAGATACGCAGTATTTT.

V and J are TRBV28 and TRBJ2-7, with TRBD1 matching 8 bases. Germline CDR1 MDHEN, CDR2 SYDVKM. After removal of 8 bases from V and 3 bases from J, the junction contained 6 bases not matched to a gene. This CDR3 is built from 13 residues. CDR3 sequence (DNA): TGTGCCAGCCTGGCAGGACAGGGCTACGAGCAGTACTTC. Its translation: CASLAGQGYEQYF.

This clonotype was observed a single time. The genes are TRBV6-6 and TRBJ2-2, with D maybe TRBD2 (5 bases). Trimming removed 6 bases from V and 0 bases from J, with 11 bases in between. The CDR3 has 15 residues. Per germline, CDR1 MNHNY and CDR2 SVGAGI (reference sequence). In DNA, the CDR3 is TGTGCCAGCAGGGATGGGGAGCCGAACACCGGGGAGCTGTTTTTT. Protein product: CASRDGEPNTGELFF.

Ten or more counts support this clonotype. The chain couples TRBV7-2 to TRBJ2-7; 8 bases align to TRBD1. Germline V gene sequence: CDR1 SGHTA, CDR2 FQGNSA. With 4 bases clipped from V and 5 bases from J, the junction kept 10 bases outside the gene matches. This CDR3 has 15 amino acids. In DNA, the CDR3 is TGTGCCAGCAGCTCATACCTCGACAGGGGTGACGAGCAGTACTTC. It codes for CASSSYLDRGDEQYF.

The chain's CDR3 is CASSLLPGPSTDTQYF. CDR3 nucleotide sequence: TGTGCCAGCAGTTTATTACCGGGTCCTAGCACAGATACGCAGTATTTT. The rearrangement links TRBV27 to TRBJ2-3; D is unresolved. Germline V gene sequence: CDR1 MNHEY, CDR2 SMNVEV (reference sequence). V was shortened by 1 base and J by 0 bases, with 11 bases between the two germline ends. The CDR3 covers 16 residues.

This clonotype showed up just a few times. The chain is built from TRBV7-8 and TRBJ1-1; 9 bases fit TRBD1. The CDR3 loop spans 17 amino acids. Per germline, CDR1 SGHVS and CDR2 FQNEAQ. The V and J ends lost 5 bases and 4 bases, in that order; junction bases with no gene match: 14. The CDR3 region has the DNA TGTGCCAGCAGCCAACACAGGGGGCGACTTAAGGGCACTGAAGCTTTCTTT. Amino acids: CASSQHRGRLKGTEAFF.

This clonotype was detected many times. The V gene is TRBV2, the J gene TRBJ2-3; 15 bases align to TRBD2. The CDR3 length is 18 residues. V lost 6 bases, J lost 5 bases, and 12 bases stayed unmatched. CDR1 is SNHLY and CDR2 is FYNNEI in the germline V gene. CDR3 amino acids: CASRDRTSGGASRDTQYF. DNA for the CDR3: TGTGCCAGCAGGGATCGGACTAGCGGGGGGGCTTCACGAGATACGCAGTATTTT.

On this clonotype itself: A much larger clone sits a single nucleotide away, making a read error possible. The chain carries TRBV5-1 and TRBJ1-4; the D is unclear. The CDR3 spans 16 residues. Germline V gene lookup returns CDR1 SGHRS and CDR2 YFSETQ. CDR3 region: CASSRTSPATNEKLLF. In DNA form, the CDR3 reads TGCGCCAGCAGCCGTACAAGCCCCGCAACTAATGAAAAACTGCTTTTT.

This clonotype appeared many times. The chain is built from TRBV20-1 and TRBJ2-3; D may be TRBD2 (5 bases). V was pared by 0 bases and J by 2 bases, with 15 bases between. CDR1 is DFQATT, CDR2 SNEGSKA, per germline (reference sequence). This CDR3 contains 16 residues. The CDR3 bases are TGCAGTGCTAGAGATATGAGCGGAGGACCCACAGATACGCAGTATTTT. As protein: CSARDMSGGPTDTQYF.